The present T cell receptor beta chain was sequenced within a study of T cells in narcolepsy. In the study overall: Healthy controls were enrolled alongside patients with narcolepsy type 1 or type 2.

General study results and limits: Same-patient CSF and blood CD4+ T cell clonotypes included HCRT-specific and TRIB2-specific autoreactive ones. Autoreactive clonotypes reportedly recurred in blood of same and different patients, not controls. Some memory CD4+ repertoires had no autoreactive clone sequences.

This CDR3 region has 14 residues. V was cut by 5 bases and J by 5 bases, with 13 bases left in between. Per the germline V gene, CDR1 is PRHDT and CDR2 is FYEKMQ (reference sequence). To note about this clone: Its matching antigen is unknown.

The protocol was immunoSEQ multiplex PCR, while the TCRdb copy is restricted to in-frame clones and leaves out a portion. The sample yields about 40,000 clones, approximately 88% seen once. Source material: CD45RA- memory CD4+ T cells from PBMCs. The chain joins TRBV13 to TRBJ2-1, with D possibly being TRBD1 (5 bases). The TCR sequence derives from a human donor with narcolepsy. CDR3 nucleotide sequence: TGTGCCAGCAGCCCAACAGGAATCGACAATGAGCAGTTCTTC. Translated, it gives CASSPTGIDNEQFF.